This T cell receptor (beta chain) stems from a study of ipilimumab plus nivolumab after autologous stem cell transplantation. For the study at large: A median of about 8 nivolumab and 4 or 5 ipilimumab doses were given. DLBCL patients had primary refractory or relapsed disease.

CDR1 SQVTM and CDR2 ANQGSEA come from the germline V gene. The V gene lost 7 bases and the J gene lost 3 bases, with 15 bases spanning the gap. CDR3 length: 13 amino acids. Starting 14 to 28 days after autologous transplant, ipilimumab 1 mg/kg was given. This table comes from immunoSEQ multiplex PCR, and its TCRdb copy is limited to in-frame clones, with some not included. This sample has 15,000 to 20,000 clones, with approximately 71% found just once. The sequencing here drew on PBMCs, taken in a trial of ipilimumab plus nivolumab as post-transplant consolidation. The TCR originated in a male donor with diffuse large B-cell lymphoma. The J gene is TRBJ1-2, the V gene TRBV29-1; D call uncertain. The DNA of the CDR3 is TGCAGCGCCGGGAAAGGTCGTGACTATGGCTACACCTTC. It encodes CSAGKGRDYGYTF.